This T cell receptor beta chain was captured by sequencing in a study of cytomegalovirus exposure and HLA in healthy donors. Background on the study: The study placed 80% to 85% of its 350 to 450 genotyped donors in the Caucasian-associated ancestry cluster. Overall study results and limits: Upon later analysis, TCR association rates were observed to vary by HLA locus, being highest for DRB1 and lowest for HLA-C. Several of the most significant clusters appeared linked to common viral pathogens, based on a later analysis. Through in vitro validation, a few CMV-associated chains were shown to be specific for CMV antigens.

Worth noting for this clone: Its antigen remains unidentified.

The PCR used 60 Vbeta and 13 Jbeta primers. This table comes from immunoSEQ multiplex PCR, and its TCRdb copy is limited to in-frame clones, with some not included. The table lists 95,000 to 100,000 clones, around three quarters of them singletons. There are 15 residues in the CDR3. Germline loops: CDR1 SQVTM, CDR2 ANQGSEA. The V end was cut by 6 bases, the J end by 4 bases, with 22 bases between. The chain is built from TRBV29-1 and TRBJ2-7; a weak D match, TRBD1 (6 bases). Sequencing was done on a sample of PBMCs. This TCR derives from a human donor in good health. CDR3 residues: CSVGVGAGVRYEQYF. CDR3 in DNA: TGCAGCGTGGGGGTAGGAGCAGGGGTCAGGTACGAGCAGTACTTC.